Only one count was recorded for the clone carrying this T cell receptor beta chain. Its cognate antigen is unknown. This CDR3 has 15 amino acids. Germline lookup yields CDR1 SGHRS and CDR2 YFSETQ. Trimming shortened V by 0 bases and J by 8 bases, and 12 bases separated the two germline ends. This sample is part of a study of long-term antiretroviral therapy in people with HIV. Study-level points and caveats: Diversity measured after ART increased yet remained under transplant donor controls.

Only United States sites treated participants with HIV. Sequencing relied on immunoSEQ assay v3.0, run at survey level. Using immunoSEQ multiplex PCR, the repertoire was profiled, and TCRdb retains in-frame clones only, with some absent. The profile shows roughly 18,000 clones, 90% to 95% of them singletons. Sequenced material: unsorted PBMCs, taken 3 years after starting antiretroviral therapy. The receptor was derived from a man between 45 and 60 years old with HIV. The chain has TRBV5-1 and TRBJ1-6, with D possibly TRBD1 on 5 matching bases. CDR3 coding DNA: TGCGCCAGCAGCTTGGAGGGGAGTAGGGATTCACCCCTCCACTTT. Protein sequence: CASSLEGSRDSPLHF.